Listed below are T cell receptor beta chains from one sample, sequenced in a study of blood T cell repertoires in COVID-19. Method: immunoSEQ multiplex PCR; TCRdb's copy keeps in-frame clones and lacks some. Of approximately 200,000 clones listed, almost 90% are singletons. The sample was peripheral blood. These receptors were obtained from a woman between 55 and 75 years old with acute or convalescent COVID-19. CDR3s include the opening cysteine and the closing phenylalanine or tryptophan. A D gene is named only where the DNA matches it firmly. Part of the rows lack a size; the others show once, few, many or a class for expanded clones.

CDR3aa: CASSLAGATYNEQFF
CDR3nt: TGTGCCAGCAGCTTAGCGGGGGCCACGTACAATGAGCAGTTCTTC
v_gene: TRBV11-1
j_gene: TRBJ2-1
d_gene: NA
abundance: NA

CDR3aa: CASSLGGQAGYNEQFF
CDR3nt: TGTGCCAGCAGCTTAGGGGGACAGGCCGGCTACAATGAGCAGTTCTTC
v_gene: TRBV7-3
j_gene: TRBJ2-1
d_gene: TRBD1
abundance: NA

CDR3aa: CAISEEVRYGYTF
CDR3nt: TGTGCCATCAGTGAGGAGGTGAGGTATGGCTACACCTTC
v_gene: TRBV10-3
j_gene: TRBJ1-2
d_gene: NA
abundance: NA

CDR3aa: CASSLGGQVVQETQYF
CDR3nt: TGTGCCAGCAGTTTAGGGGGACAGGTTGTCCAAGAGACCCAGTACTTC
v_gene: TRBV28
j_gene: TRBJ2-5
d_gene: TRBD1
abundance: NA

CDR3aa: CASGNSGGAGETQYF
CDR3nt: TGTGCCAGCGGGAACAGCGGGGGGGCCGGGGAGACCCAGTACTTC
v_gene: TRBV2
j_gene: TRBJ2-5
d_gene: TRBD2
abundance: NA

CDR3aa: CASSLQGSEKLFF
CDR3nt: TGCGCCAGCAGCCTACAGGGGAGTGAAAAACTGTTTTTT
v_gene: TRBV5-1
j_gene: TRBJ1-4
d_gene: TRBD1
abundance: NA

CDR3aa: CSVDGGTLVGYTF
CDR3nt: TGCAGCGTTGATGGAGGGACCCTTGTGGGCTACACCTTC
v_gene: TRBV29-1
j_gene: TRBJ1-2
d_gene: NA
abundance: once

CDR3aa: CASSKVGLF
CDR3nt: TGTGCCAGCAGCAAAGTGGGACTTTTT
v_gene: TRBV21-1
j_gene: TRBJ2-3
d_gene: NA
abundance: NA

CDR3aa: CASSLGLAGGQDEQFF
CDR3nt: TGTGCCAGCAGCTTGGGCTTAGCGGGGGGGCAGGATGAGCAGTTCTTC
v_gene: TRBV7-9
j_gene: TRBJ2-1
d_gene: TRBD2
abundance: NA

CDR3aa: CASSANGGTEQFF
CDR3nt: TGTGCCAGCAGTGCCAACGGGGGGACAGAGCAGTTCTTC
v_gene: TRBV6-4
j_gene: TRBJ2-1
d_gene: NA
abundance: NA

CDR3aa: CASSSGQGWTGELFF
CDR3nt: TGTGCCAGCAGTTCTGGACAGGGATGGACCGGGGAGCTGTTTTTT
v_gene: TRBV6-6
j_gene: TRBJ2-2
d_gene: TRBD1
abundance: NA

CDR3aa: CASSITGFYGYTF
CDR3nt: TGTGCCAGCAGTATCACAGGGTTCTATGGCTACACCTTC
v_gene: TRBV28
j_gene: TRBJ1-2
d_gene: NA
abundance: NA

CDR3aa: CASSSFYSGIPSGANVLTF
CDR3nt: TGTGCCAGCAGCTCCTTCTATAGCGGGATCCCCTCTGGGGCCAACGTCCTGACTTTC
v_gene: TRBV7-9
j_gene: TRBJ2-6
d_gene: TRBD2
abundance: NA

CDR3aa: CSASTPSRSSGYTF
CDR3nt: TGCAGTGCTAGTACCCCATCCAGGTCAAGTGGCTACACCTTC
v_gene: TRBV20-1
j_gene: TRBJ1-2
d_gene: NA
abundance: once

CDR3aa: CASSQRDRGHNTEAFF
CDR3nt: TGTGCCAGCAGCCAGAGGGACAGGGGACATAACACTGAAGCTTTCTTT
v_gene: TRBV3-1/TRBV3-2
j_gene: TRBJ1-1
d_gene: TRBD1
abundance: few

CDR3aa: CASSPGPSAVTNYGYTF
CDR3nt: TGTGCCAGCTCACCTGGTCCTTCTGCAGTAACTAACTATGGCTACACCTTC
v_gene: TRBV18
j_gene: TRBJ1-2
d_gene: NA
abundance: NA

CDR3aa: CASSPSGTDTQYF
CDR3nt: TGTGCCAGTAGCCCATCAGGCACAGATACGCAGTATTTT
v_gene: TRBV19
j_gene: TRBJ2-3
d_gene: NA
abundance: NA

CDR3aa: CASSQAGVTAFF
CDR3nt: TGTGCCAGCAGCCAAGCCGGAGTAACCGCTTTCTTT
v_gene: TRBV4-2
j_gene: TRBJ1-1
d_gene: NA
abundance: NA

CDR3aa: CASSRTLGLAGVGGTDTQYF
CDR3nt: TGCGCCAGCAGCCGAACACTGGGACTAGCGGGAGTCGGCGGAACAGATACGCAGTATTTT
v_gene: TRBV4-3
j_gene: TRBJ2-3
d_gene: TRBD2
abundance: NA

CDR3aa: CASSPSRVAALYEQYF
CDR3nt: TGTGCCAGCTCACCCTCGAGGGTAGCCGCCCTCTACGAGCAGTACTTC
v_gene: TRBV18
j_gene: TRBJ2-7
d_gene: NA
abundance: NA

CDR3aa: CASSARQGNTEAFF
CDR3nt: TGTGCCAGCAGCGCCAGACAGGGGAACACTGAAGCTTTCTTT
v_gene: TRBV7-9
j_gene: TRBJ1-1
d_gene: TRBD1
abundance: NA

CDR3aa: CASSLAGAGETQYF
CDR3nt: TGTGCCAGCAGCTTAGCGGGAGCCGGAGAGACCCAGTACTTC
v_gene: TRBV7-2
j_gene: TRBJ2-5
d_gene: NA
abundance: once

CDR3aa: CATSRETGGNSPLHF
CDR3nt: TGTGCCACCAGCAGAGAGACAGGGGGTAATTCACCCCTCCACTTT
v_gene: TRBV15
j_gene: TRBJ1-6
d_gene: TRBD1
abundance: NA

CDR3aa: CASSVSTAQETQYF
CDR3nt: TGTGCCAGTAGTGTTTCCACTGCCCAAGAGACCCAGTACTTC
v_gene: TRBV19
j_gene: TRBJ2-5
d_gene: NA
abundance: NA

CDR3aa: CASSLGGGYPPFSYEQYF
CDR3nt: TGTGCCAGTAGTCTTGGCGGGGGATACCCACCCTTTTCCTACGAGCAGTACTTC
v_gene: TRBV19
j_gene: TRBJ2-7
d_gene: TRBD2
abundance: NA

CDR3aa: CASSPSKIPYEQYF
CDR3nt: TGTGCCAGCTCACCGAGCAAGATCCCCTACGAGCAGTACTTC
v_gene: TRBV18
j_gene: TRBJ2-7
d_gene: NA
abundance: NA